Below are 9 T cell receptor beta chains sequenced from a single sample in a study of T cells after yellow fever vaccination. MiXCR, run by TCRdb on the 5' RACE reads, gives a single entry per CDR3 protein. Here the sample spans hundreds of thousands of distinct CDR3 sequences, 13% being singletons. The sample here was PBMCs, taken on the day of the yellow fever booster vaccination. Receptor source: a man aged 30 to 45 who received the YFV17D yellow fever vaccine.

This clonotype was observed a few times. The chain uses TRBV20-1 and TRBJ2-1, with a tentative D call TRBD2 (5 bases). V lost 6 bases and J 0 bases, leaving 12 bases between the germline ends. The length of the CDR3 is 14 residues. CDR1 is DFQATT and CDR2 is SNEGSKA in the germline V gene (reference sequence). CDR3 sequence reads: CSALGESSYNEQFF. CDR3 coding DNA: TGCAGTGCCCTGGGAGAAAGCTCCTACAATGAGCAGTTCTTC.

This clonotype was counted only a few times. The DNA of the CDR3 is TGTGCCAGCAGCTTGGTGGGACTAGTAGCCGATACGCAGTATTTT. Protein: CASSLVGLVADTQYF. The chain couples TRBV7-9 to TRBJ2-3, with 8 bases matching TRBD2. There are 15 residues in the CDR3. The germline gives CDR1 SEHNR, CDR2 FQNEAQ (reference sequence). V shed 3 bases, J shed 6 bases, and the junction held 8 bases outside the gene matches.

In this sample, this clonotype turned up many times. The V and J genes are TRBV7-2 and TRBJ2-7; possibly TRBD2 for D (6 bases). In germline, CDR1 is SGHTA, CDR2 FQGNSA. With 1 base removed from V and 1 base from J, the gap between germline ends came to 14 bases. The CDR3 has 16 amino acids. The CDR3 bases are TGTGCCAGCAGCTTAGATAGGGACTCAAGGTCCTACGAGCAGTACTTC. Translation: CASSLDRDSRSYEQYF.

V gene TRBV20-1 combines with J gene TRBJ2-7, with D maybe TRBD2 (5 bases). CDR1 and CDR2 (germline): DFQATT, SNEGSKA (reference sequence). The germline V and J ends were trimmed by 3 bases and 6 bases, with 12 bases remaining between them. The CDR3 consists of 12 residues. CDR3 region: CSASLAEGEQYF. In DNA, the CDR3 is TGCAGTGCTAGCCTGGCCGAGGGCGAGCAGTACTTC.

This clonotype has only a few counts. The V and J genes are TRBV20-1 and TRBJ1-5; D is unresolved. Germline V gives CDR1 DFQATT, CDR2 SNEGSKA (reference sequence). The CDR3 extends over 15 amino acids. V shed 0 bases and J shed 7 bases, with 16 bases lying between them. The CDR3 here is CSARDRAVVGQPQHF. The CDR3 DNA is TGCAGTGCTAGAGATCGAGCGGTCGTCGGGCAGCCCCAGCATTTT.

V is TRBV6-1 and J is TRBJ1-5; the match to TRBD1 covers 7 bases. Trimming cost V 7 bases and J 0 bases; bases outside gene matches: 6. This CDR3 is built from 15 residues. Germline V lookup: CDR1 MNHNS, CDR2 SASEGT. The CDR3: CASTSGGGSNQPQHF. CDR3 DNA: TGTGCCAGCACATCAGGGGGAGGTAGCAATCAGCCCCAGCATTTT.

This clonotype came up a few times. CDR3: CASSYLGTSGRSGTDTQYF. DNA for the CDR3: TGTGCCAGCAGTTACCTTGGGACTAGCGGGAGGAGTGGAACAGATACGCAGTATTTT. The chain couples TRBV6-2 or TRBV6-3 to TRBJ2-3, with 15 bases matching TRBD2. V was clipped by 2 bases and J by 3 bases; unmatched bases: 9. This CDR3 is built from 19 residues. The germline CDR1 and CDR2 sequences are MNHEY and SVGEGT.

The chain joins TRBV5-1 to TRBJ2-7; 10 bases are a match to TRBD1. Germline CDR1 is SGHRS and CDR2 is YFSETQ. This CDR3 has 15 amino acids. With 3 bases clipped from V and 0 bases from J, the junction kept 3 bases outside the gene matches. The CDR3 sequence: CASSWGQGPSYEQYF. The CDR3 bases are TGCGCCAGCAGCTGGGGACAGGGGCCCTCCTACGAGCAGTACTTC.

The chain couples TRBV27 to TRBJ2-7; TRBD1 might be the D (5 bases). Trimming took 6 bases from V and 0 from J, leaving 24 bases between them. The CDR3 is made up of 18 amino acids. Germline V gene sequence: CDR1 MNHEY, CDR2 SMNVEV (reference sequence). DNA of the CDR3: TGTGCCAGCAGAACTCAAACAATGGGCAGGGAAAGCTCCTACGAGCAGTACTTC. Its translation: CASRTQTMGRESSYEQYF.